The text below deals with one TCR beta chain. What it binds is unknown. Deep-level assay runs were performed. Profiling relied on immunoSEQ multiplex PCR, and the TCRdb table lists in-frame clones only, not all of them. Of a few million clones in the sample, 80% to 95% were seen once. The record originates from a study of shared clonotypes between healthy human individuals. The naive CD8 fraction comprised CD45RO-negative cells positively selected for CCR7 and excluded terminally differentiated effector memory CD45RA+ cells. Germline lookup yields CDR1 SGHDT and CDR2 YYEEEE. V was shortened by 3 bases and J by 6 bases, with 22 bases between the two germline ends. The CDR3 is 16 amino acids. Regarding the study as a whole: Few donors restricted represented genetic and exposure-history diversity.

The rearrangement joins TRBV5-6 to TRBJ2-7; maybe TRBD2 (6 bases). Specimen: naive CD8+ T cells from PBMCs. The TCR originated in a man between 18 and 29 years old in good health. Some clones in this sample may be carry-over from other donors' samples. CDR3: CASSSDLRLGGREQYF. CDR3 coding DNA: TGTGCCAGCAGCTCAGACCTCCGACTAGGTGGGCGCGAGCAGTACTTC.